These 27 T cell receptor beta chains were sequenced from one sample in a study of vaccination and CD4 T cells after COVID-19. These TCRs' antigens remain unknown. The Oncomine TCR Beta short-read assay sequenced DNA from cultured CD4+ T cells. TCRdb called the PCR reads again in MiXCR, with one record for every CDR3 protein. The top ten hold around 7.4% of the sample, which has about 14,000 distinct CDR3 sequences, 61% seen once. Specified treatment: roughly 10-day PBMC culture with coronavirus spike peptide pools or control peptides (ViraFEST assay). Sample: CD4+ T cells from blood, cultured in vitro. These receptors all come from a human donor who had recovered from COVID-19.

This clonotype turned up a few times. The chain couples TRBV27 to TRBJ1-5; 7 bases align to TRBD1. The trim removed 6 bases at V and 0 bases at J, leaving 5 bases unmatched. CDR1 is MNHEY, CDR2 SMNVEV, per germline (reference sequence). The CDR3 loop spans 15 amino acids. For the CDR3, the DNA is TGTGCCAGCAGGAAAGGACAGGATAGCAATCAGCCCCAGCATTTT. Translation: CASRKGQDSNQPQHF.

The chain joins TRBV7-9 to TRBJ2-2; 8 bases match TRBD1. Per the germline V gene, CDR1 is SEHNR and CDR2 is FQNEAQ (reference sequence). CDR3 length: 14 amino acids. J lost 7 bases, V lost 2 bases, and 3 bases had no gene match. The CDR3 protein is CASSLTGGNGELFF. CDR3 bases: TGTGCCAGCAGCTTAACAGGGGGGAACGGGGAGCTGTTTTTT.

This sequence joins TRBV15 and TRBJ1-5; D is unresolved. The V gene lost 0 bases and the J gene lost 4 bases, with 10 bases spanning the gap. The CDR3 runs to 15 residues. Germline-derived CDR1 and CDR2 are LNHNV and YYDKDF (reference sequence). CDR3 protein: CATSRDNLYNQPQHF. CDR3 DNA: TGTGCCACCAGCAGAGATAACCTCTATAATCAGCCCCAGCATTTT.

This clonotype showed up just a few times. This chain joins TRBV15 and TRBJ2-5, with TRBD2 identical over 7 bases. The CDR3 is 16 amino acids. Per the germline V gene, CDR1 is LNHNV and CDR2 is YYDKDF (reference sequence). With 0 bases clipped from V and 4 bases from J, the junction kept 8 bases outside the gene matches. The CDR3 DNA is TGTGCCACCAGCAGAGATCTGGGACTACCGTCAGAGACCCAGTACTTC. Protein product: CATSRDLGLPSETQYF.

The chain joins TRBV15 to TRBJ2-7; perhaps TRBD2 as D (6 bases). The CDR3 spans 15 residues. Germline assignment: CDR1 LNHNV and CDR2 YYDKDF (reference sequence). Trimming stripped 3 bases from V and 0 bases from J, with 12 bases between. CDR3 region: CATSRGTGSSYEQYF. CDR3 nucleotide sequence: TGTGCCACCAGCAGGGGGACTGGCAGCTCCTACGAGCAGTACTTC. Based on the CDR3 plus reference TRBV15 and TRBJ2-7, the full variable domain is DAMVIQNPRYQVTQFGKPVTLSCSQTLNHNVMYWYQQKSSQAPKLLFHYYDKDFNNEADTPDNFQSRRPNTSFCFLDIRSPGLGDTAMYLCATSRGTGSSYEQYFGPGTRLTVT.

This clonotype has just one count. The chain uses TRBV20-1 and TRBJ2-1; D remains ambiguous. The length of the CDR3 is 16 residues. Looked up from germline, CDR1 is DFQATT and CDR2 is SNEGSKA (reference sequence). V dropped 0 bases and J dropped 0 bases, with 12 bases sitting between them. CDR3 loop: CSARDEVTGSYNEQFF. CDR3 bases: TGCAGTGCTAGAGATGAGGTGACGGGCTCCTACAATGAGCAGTTCTTC.

The gene calls are TRBV7-9 and TRBJ2-5; no reliable D call. The CDR3 covers 15 residues. V lost 5 bases and J lost 2, with 15 bases in between. Germline CDR1 reads SEHNR; CDR2 reads FQNEAQ (reference sequence). The CDR3 nucleotides are TGTGCCAGCAGCCGTATAAAAGGAAAACAAGAGACCCAGTACTTC. The encoded protein is CASSRIKGKQETQYF.

This clonotype is judged medium-sized (0.01 to 0.1%). The CDR3 DNA reads TGCAGCGTTTCAAACCTAGCAGAATACACAGATACGCAGTATTTT. It specifies CSVSNLAEYTDTQYF. The chain employs TRBV29-1 and TRBJ2-3; possible D gene TRBD2, 5 bases. The CDR3 has 15 amino acids. V was trimmed by 5 bases and J by 2 bases, leaving 17 bases between them. Per germline, CDR1 SQVTM and CDR2 ANQGSEA.

This clonotype was seen only a few times. The chain is built from TRBV27 and TRBJ2-3; 11 positions match TRBD2. V shed 4 bases, J shed 5 bases, and the junction held 8 bases outside the gene matches. The germline V gene has CDR1 MNHEY and CDR2 SMNVEV (reference sequence). This CDR3 comprises 16 residues. CDR3 region: CASSSSLAGAKDTQYF. For the CDR3, the DNA is TGTGCCAGCAGTTCCTCACTAGCGGGAGCGAAAGATACGCAGTATTTT.

This clonotype was seen just once. The rearrangement links TRBV6-4 to TRBJ1-1; D call uncertain. V was trimmed by 5 bases and J by 1 base, leaving 11 bases between them. CDR1 is MRHNA, CDR2 SNTAGT, per germline. The CDR3 is made up of 14 amino acids. CDR3 sequence: CASSPREGNTEAFF. CDR3 sequence (DNA): TGTGCCAGCAGTCCCAGAGAGGGGAACACTGAAGCTTTCTTT.

This clonotype is a singleton in its sample. One end of the junction varies from germline; a read error may be responsible. The CDR3 loop is CTSRSGLHYGYTF. In DNA, the CDR3 is TGTACCAGTAGATCCGGGCTCCACTATGGCTACACCTTC. This chain links TRBV19 with TRBJ1-2; D gene ambiguous. The CDR3 consists of 13 residues. The germline CDR1 and CDR2 sequences are LNHDA and SQIVND (reference sequence).

The V call is TRBV20-1, the J call TRBJ2-3; 9 bases are shared with TRBD2. Germline V lookup: CDR1 DFQATT, CDR2 SNEGSKA (reference sequence). V was pared by 5 bases and J by 3 bases, with 12 bases of the junction left unmatched. The CDR3 loop spans 16 amino acids. The DNA of the CDR3 is TGCAGTGCTGTTAAGGCGGGAGGGCTAAGAACAGATACGCAGTATTTT. This encodes CSAVKAGGLRTDTQYF.

V usage is TRBV10-1 and J usage is TRBJ2-7; D is possibly TRBD2 (5 bases). V was shortened by 3 bases and J by 5 bases, with 17 bases between the two germline ends. This CDR3 has 15 amino acids. In germline, CDR1 is WNHNN, CDR2 SYGVQD (reference sequence). The DNA of the CDR3 is TGCGCCAGCAGTGAATCGGGATCCAGTCTCAACGAGCAGTACTTC. Translating it yields CASSESGSSLNEQYF.

The chain joins TRBV7-3 to TRBJ2-7; unclear D gene. The CDR3 is made up of 13 amino acids. The germline V gene encodes CDR1 SGHTA and CDR2 FQGTGA. V lost 3 bases and J 5 bases, leaving 11 bases between the germline ends. The DNA for the CDR3 is TGTGCCAGCAGCTTCGGTGTTAAGGACGAGCAGTACTTC. Amino acids: CASSFGVKDEQYF.

CDR3 protein: CASSLKLIGQGYSPLHF. Written as DNA, the CDR3 is TGTGCCAGCAGTTTAAAATTAATCGGACAGGGTTATTCACCCCTCCACTTT. The chain recombines TRBV27 with TRBJ1-6, with 8 nucleotides matching TRBD1. Unmatched junction bases numbered 11, after V lost 2 bases and J lost 8 bases. Per germline, CDR1 MNHEY and CDR2 SMNVEV (reference sequence). CDR3 length: 17 residues.

CDR3 region: CASSLSRLAGGGELFF. CDR3 bases: TGTGCCAGCAGCTTAAGTAGACTAGCGGGAGGCGGGGAGCTGTTTTTT. The rearrangement links TRBV7-8 to TRBJ2-2; 13 bases are a match to TRBD2. Germline lookup yields CDR1 SGHVS and CDR2 FQNEAQ. The CDR3 totals 16 residues. The V segment lost 2 bases and the J segment 7 bases; nucleotides outside the gene matches: 4.

The V and J genes are TRBV6-5 and TRBJ2-7; 11 bases map to TRBD2. Germline-derived CDR1 and CDR2 are MNHEY and SVGAGI. The CDR3 loop spans 17 amino acids. Losses at the gene ends were 0 bases for V and 0 bases for J; bases not matched to a gene: 4. The CDR3 sequence: CASSYSRTSGSSYEQYF. Written as DNA, the CDR3 is TGTGCCAGCAGTTACTCCCGGACTAGCGGGTCCTCCTACGAGCAGTACTTC.

The V and J genes are TRBV5-8 and TRBJ1-2; D is uncertain. Germline V lookup: CDR1 SGHTS, CDR2 YDEGEE. The CDR3 sequence is 14 residues long. Trimming stripped 2 bases from V and 0 bases from J, with 8 bases between. The CDR3 DNA follows: TGTGCCAGCAGCTTAGCGCTCTCTAACTATGGCTACACCTTC. This gives the protein CASSLALSNYGYTF.

This rearrangement joins TRBV5-6 to TRBJ2-5; 7 bases fit TRBD1. The germline V gene encodes CDR1 SGHDT and CDR2 YYEEEE. V was clipped by 4 bases and J by 1 base; unmatched bases: 10. The CDR3 length is 16 residues. The CDR3 reads CASSRLPGQSQETQYF. CDR3 nucleotide sequence: TGTGCCAGCAGCCGCCTACCGGGACAGAGCCAAGAGACCCAGTACTTC.

V usage is TRBV7-3 and J usage is TRBJ2-7; D is possibly TRBD2 (6 bases). This CDR3 spans 15 amino acids. The V gene's germline CDR1 is SGHTA and CDR2 FQGTGA. Trimming removed 3 bases from V and 2 bases from J, with 14 bases in between. CDR3 sequence reads: CASSLRRGLPYEQYF. The CDR3 DNA is TGTGCCAGCAGCTTGAGGCGGGGCCTCCCCTACGAGCAGTACTTC.

J is TRBJ2-5 and V is TRBV11-2; no clear D. The CDR3 length is 13 residues. The germline V and J ends were trimmed by 4 bases and 1 base, with 7 bases remaining between them. Germline V lookup: CDR1 SGHAT, CDR2 FQNNGV. The CDR3 reads CASSYTAQETQYF. The CDR3 DNA sequence: TGTGCCAGCAGCTATACAGCCCAAGAGACCCAGTACTTC.

The chain joins TRBV5-1 to TRBJ2-2, with 11 positions matching TRBD1. This CDR3 has 17 amino acids. V trimming: 4 bases; J trimming: 5 bases; junction bases outside the gene matches: 10. The germline gives CDR1 SGHRS, CDR2 YFSETQ. The CDR3 sequence is CASSVLPGTGGTGELFF. CDR3 sequence (DNA): TGCGCCAGCAGCGTCCTGCCTGGGACAGGGGGGACCGGGGAGCTGTTTTTT.

This clonotype has just a few counts. This sequence joins TRBV12-3 or TRBV12-4 and TRBJ1-6; 7 bases map to TRBD1. The CDR3 loop spans 15 amino acids. With 5 bases clipped from V and 6 bases from J, the junction kept 7 bases outside the gene matches. This CDR3 is CASSREGAGNSPLHF. The DNA of the CDR3 is TGTGCCAGCAGTCGAGAGGGGGCCGGTAATTCACCCCTCCACTTT.

As to this clonotype: The germline gene is not matched at one end of the junction; a read error may be the cause. The V and J genes are TRBV30 and TRBJ2-7; D is unresolved. Germline V lookup: CDR1 GTSNPN, CDR2 SVGIG (reference sequence). The CDR3 runs 11 residues. The CDR3 DNA sequence: TGTGCCTGGAGTGTCTCCCACGAGCAGTACTTC. This encodes CAWSVSHEQYF.

The chain uses TRBV29-1 and TRBJ2-3; no clear D. The CDR3 has 10 residues. The germline V gene encodes CDR1 SQVTM and CDR2 ANQGSEA. V lost 6 bases to trimming and J lost 5 bases, with 6 bases between them. The CDR3 DNA reads TGCAGCGTGGTCCAAGATACGCAGTATTTT. Amino acid sequence: CSVVQDTQYF.

The rearrangement joins TRBV21-1 to TRBJ2-5. TRBV21-1 is tagged as a pseudogene. This CDR3 is 16 amino acids long. This chain's CDR3 is CASSKESLAFQETQYF. CDR3 bases: TGTGCCAGCAGCAAAGAGAGTCTGGCTTTCCAAGAGACCCAGTACTTC.

This clonotype appeared once. The rearrangement uses TRBV19 and TRBJ1-5; D not resolved. Trimming removed 7 bases at V and 7 bases at J, with 17 bases between. Looked up from germline, CDR1 is LNHDA and CDR2 is SQIVND (reference sequence). This CDR3 has 14 amino acids. Written as DNA, the CDR3 is TGTGCCAGTAAAATTCCGGGAAGGACCCAGCCCCAGCATTTT. It encodes CASKIPGRTQPQHF.